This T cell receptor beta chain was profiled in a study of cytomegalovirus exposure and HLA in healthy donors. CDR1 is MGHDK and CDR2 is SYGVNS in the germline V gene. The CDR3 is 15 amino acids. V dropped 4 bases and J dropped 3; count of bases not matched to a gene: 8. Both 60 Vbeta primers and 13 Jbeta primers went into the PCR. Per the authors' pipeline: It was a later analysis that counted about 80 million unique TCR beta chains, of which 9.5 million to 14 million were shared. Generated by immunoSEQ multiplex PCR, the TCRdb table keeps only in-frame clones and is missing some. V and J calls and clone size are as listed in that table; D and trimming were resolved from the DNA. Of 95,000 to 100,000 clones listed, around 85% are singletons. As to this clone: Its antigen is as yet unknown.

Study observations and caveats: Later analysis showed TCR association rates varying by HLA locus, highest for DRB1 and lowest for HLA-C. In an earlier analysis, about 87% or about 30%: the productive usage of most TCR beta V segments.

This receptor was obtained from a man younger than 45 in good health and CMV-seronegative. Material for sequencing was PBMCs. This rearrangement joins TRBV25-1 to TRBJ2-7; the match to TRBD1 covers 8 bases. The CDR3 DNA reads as TGTGCCAGCAGTGCCTCCAACAGGGGGGACTACGAGCAGTACTTC. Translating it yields CASSASNRGDYEQYF.